This T cell receptor (beta chain) was sequenced for a study of control samples from healthy donors and cancer patients. The method was immunoSEQ multiplex PCR; TCRdb's version includes in-frame clones alone and lacks a portion of them. The sample shows under 200,000 clones, about 94% of them seen only once. The CDR3 extends over 16 amino acids. Germline CDR1 KGHSH, CDR2 LQKENI. V trimming: 3 bases; J trimming: 4 bases; junction bases outside the gene matches: 9. The genes are TRBV18 and TRBJ2-1; 7 bases align to TRBD1. The clonotype was recovered from a woman aged 40 to 50 in good health. Sequenced input: blood. The CDR3 sequence is CASSPVPGQSYNEQFF. The CDR3, as DNA: TGTGCCAGCTCACCCGTCCCGGGACAGTCATACAATGAGCAGTTCTTC.